This is a list of T cell receptor beta chains from one sample in a study of shared clonotypes between healthy human individuals. Clones were read by immunoSEQ multiplex PCR, and TCRdb kept only the in-frame ones, dropping some. The sample lists 2,500,000 or so clones, about nine tenths occurring once. Sequencing was carried out using naive CD4+ T cells from PBMCs. Receptors were obtained from a man aged 18 to 29 in good health. Some clones in this sample may be carry-over from other donors' samples. The CDR3 runs from the conserved cysteine through the conserved F or W. D genes are given only for firm matches. Expanded clones get a size class; other rows say once, few or many, or leave the size out.

J gene,V gene,clone size,D gene,CDR3 DNA,CDR3 protein
TRBJ1-3,TRBV6-1,once,NA,TGTGCCAGCACATTTATGGGTGTGAACACCATATATTTT,CASTFMGVNTIYF
TRBJ2-1,TRBV5-6,once,TRBD2,TGTGCCAGCAGCCGTCAACTAGCGGAACCCTACAATGAGCAGTTCTTC,CASSRQLAEPYNEQFF
TRBJ1-1,TRBV11-3,NA,NA,TGTGCCAGCAGCTTAGTCGGAGGCACTGAAGCTTTCTTT,CASSLVGGTEAFF
TRBJ1-2,TRBV25-1,NA,NA,TGTGCCAGCAGTGAGGTTGGCACGGCGCTGGGGTACACCTTC,CASSEVGTALGYTF
TRBJ2-5,TRBV6-7,NA,TRBD1,TGTGCCAGGCGGACAGGCTCACACGGGGACCAAGAGACCCAGTACTTC,CARRTGSHGDQETQYF
TRBJ2-3,TRBV9,NA,NA,TGTGCCAGCGGCGAACAGCGCACAGATACGCAGTATTTT,CASGEQRTDTQYF
TRBJ2-2,TRBV7-7,NA,NA,TGTGCCAGCAGCCCCGCCCCCGTCGGGGAGCTGTTTTTT,CASSPAPVGELFF
TRBJ2-2,TRBV11-2,NA,NA,TGTGCCAGCAGACAGGGTACCGCCGGGGAGCTGTTTTTT,CASRQGTAGELFF
TRBJ1-2,TRBV5-6,NA,NA,TGTGCCAGCAGCCCAACGGACCTCGGGGGTGGAGGCTATGGCTACACCTTC,CASSPTDLGGGGYGYTF
TRBJ2-7,TRBV6-5,NA,TRBD2,TGTGCCAGCAGGCGGGGGGGGTACTACGAGCAGTACTTC,CASRRGGYYEQYF
TRBJ2-7,TRBV5-1,NA,TRBD2,TGCGCCAGCAGCTTGGATGTAGCGGGAGGTCACGAGCAGTACTTC,CASSLDVAGGHEQYF
TRBJ1-5,TRBV4-1,NA,NA,TGCGCCAGCAGCCAAGATCCACAGGGCTTCCAGCCCCAGCATTTT,CASSQDPQGFQPQHF
TRBJ2-7,TRBV10-3,NA,NA,TGTGCCATCAGTGGTGTCAGGGGGGACCACGAGCAGTACTTC,CAISGVRGDHEQYF
TRBJ2-5,TRBV18,NA,NA,TGTGCCAGCTCACCACGATCACACCAAGAGACCCAGTACTTC,CASSPRSHQETQYF
TRBJ1-4,TRBV6-6,NA,NA,TGTGCCAGCAGTTATGACCGGGAAAAACTGTTTTTT,CASSYDREKLFF
TRBJ1-5,TRBV2,NA,TRBD1,TGTGCCAGCAGCCCTCAAACAGGGGCCAGCAATCAGCCCCAGCATTTT,CASSPQTGASNQPQHF
TRBJ1-3,TRBV18,NA,NA,TGTGCCAGCTCACCAGGGGGGCCTTCTTCTGGAAACACCATATATTTT,CASSPGGPSSGNTIYF
TRBJ2-2,TRBV6-1,NA,NA,TGTGCCAGCAGTGGCCAGGGGAGCACCGGGGAGCTGTTTTTT,CASSGQGSTGELFF
TRBJ2-1,TRBV5-6,NA,TRBD2,TGTGCCAGCGTGGGGAGGGGCCGTAACTACAATGAGCAGTTCTTC,CASVGRGRNYNEQFF
TRBJ2-7,TRBV18,NA,NA,TGTGCCAGCTCACCGGCTAGGGGGTACGACGAGCAGTACTTC,CASSPARGYDEQYF
TRBJ2-1,TRBV5-6,once,TRBD2,TGTGCCAGCAGTTTGACTAGCGGGGGCTACAATGAGCAGTTCTTC,CASSLTSGGYNEQFF
TRBJ2-1,TRBV29-1,NA,TRBD1,TGCAGCGTTGAAGAGACAGGGGGCTCCTACAATGAGCAGTTCTTC,CSVEETGGSYNEQFF
TRBJ2-2,TRBV7-3,NA,TRBD2,TGTGCCAGCAGCTTACAAGGACTAGCTTACACCGGGGAGCTGTTTTTT,CASSLQGLAYTGELFF
TRBJ1-5,TRBV19,once,NA,TGTGCCAGTAGTATACTCTCTCAGCCCCAGCATTTT,CASSILSQPQHF
TRBJ1-4,TRBV5-4,NA,TRBD1,TGTGCCAGCAGCTCTCAGGGGGGAATGGATGAAAAACTGTTTTTT,CASSSQGGMDEKLFF
TRBJ2-7,TRBV29-1,NA,NA,TGCAGCGTTGCGGGCAGGACAACCTACGAGCAGTACTTC,CSVAGRTTYEQYF
TRBJ1-1,TRBV20-1,NA,NA,TGCAGTGCTAGATTGGGCGCTGAAGCTTTCTTT,CSARLGAEAFF